These 20 T cell receptor beta chains were all obtained from the same sample, sequenced in a study of blood T cell repertoires in COVID-19. Clones were sequenced by immunoSEQ multiplex PCR, and TCRdb holds only the in-frame ones, with some missing. The sample shows approximately 250,000 clones, around nine tenths of them seen only once. What was sequenced was peripheral blood. The receptors derive from a woman in her 70s with COVID-19, enrolled during active disease.

The CDR3 protein is CASSSYTGTEAFF. The CDR3 DNA reads TGTGCCAGCAGTTCATACACGGGCACTGAAGCTTTCTTT. The V gene is TRBV6-5, the J gene TRBJ1-1, with D uncertain. Trimming cost V 4 bases and J 4 bases, with 10 bases left between them. The CDR3 contains 13 residues. In germline, CDR1 is MNHEY, CDR2 SVGAGI.

The V gene is TRBV5-1, the J gene TRBJ2-1; 9 nucleotides match TRBD2. CDR1 SGHRS and CDR2 YFSETQ come from the germline V gene. CDR3 length: 16 amino acids. V was clipped by 4 bases and J by 6 bases; unmatched bases: 11. The CDR3 loop is CASSRSGAGGPNEQFF. The CDR3 nucleotides are TGCGCCAGCAGCCGCTCAGGAGCGGGAGGCCCCAATGAGCAGTTCTTC.

The sample holds one count of this clone. The chain couples TRBV24-1 to TRBJ1-1; the D is unclear. With 10 bases removed from V and 3 bases from J, the gap between germline ends came to 14 bases. The CDR3 is 13 residues long. From germline, CDR1 is KGHDR and CDR2 SFDVKD. The CDR3 region is CATQGQVDTEAFF. CDR3 coding DNA: TGTGCCACTCAAGGTCAGGTGGACACTGAAGCTTTCTTT.

This chain connects TRBV11-3 to TRBJ1-2; 11 positions agree with TRBD1. Looked up from germline, CDR1 is SGHNT and CDR2 is YENEEA. The V segment lost 5 bases and the J segment 7 bases; nucleotides outside the gene matches: 6. This CDR3 is built from 14 residues. Written as DNA, the CDR3 is TGTGCCAGCAGCACCTACGGGACAGGGGGTGGCTACACCTTC. Amino acid sequence: CASSTYGTGGGYTF.

The chain recombines TRBV7-9 with TRBJ1-2; weak D call: TRBD1 (6 bases). Trimming took 1 base from V and 6 from J, leaving 12 bases between them. The V gene's germline CDR1 is SEHNR and CDR2 FQNEAQ (reference sequence). The CDR3 runs to 14 residues. The CDR3 DNA follows: TGTGCCAGCAGCTTAGATTTGGGGGCTCATGGCTACACCTTC. It codes for CASSLDLGAHGYTF.

The rearrangement joins TRBV9 to TRBJ2-5, with 8 bases fitting TRBD1. Germline assignment: CDR1 SGDLS and CDR2 YYNGEE. The CDR3 contains 16 residues. Losses at the gene ends were 0 bases for V and 1 base for J; bases not matched to a gene: 5. The CDR3 region has the DNA TGTGCCAGCAGCGTAGGTTACGGACAGGGCCAAGAGACCCAGTACTTC. Translated, it gives CASSVGYGQGQETQYF.

On this clone itself: The same CDR3 can be traced to other DNA sequences in this sample. This chain uses TRBV19 with TRBJ1-5, with TRBD1 matching 7 bases. CDR3 length: 14 residues. From germline, CDR1 is LNHDA and CDR2 SQIVND (reference sequence). With V trimmed by 4 bases and J by 4 bases, 4 bases remained unmatched. The CDR3, as DNA: TGTGCCAGTAGTACGGGGACAGATAATCAGCCCCAGCATTTT. Encoded protein: CASSTGTDNQPQHF.

The V and J genes are TRBV5-6 and TRBJ1-6; TRBD1 is a possible D gene (6 bases). The CDR3 consists of 14 residues. Germline V gene lookup returns CDR1 SGHDT and CDR2 YYEEEE. Between the trimmed V and J ends, which lost 4 bases and 7 bases, there was a span of 12 bases. The CDR3 DNA reads TGTGCCAGCAGCCAACAGGGTGGCAATTCACCCCTCCACTTT. It encodes CASSQQGGNSPLHF.

This clone was detected only once. The chain has TRBV20-1 and TRBJ2-1; 12 bases align to TRBD2. Trimming removed 3 bases from V and 8 bases from J; junction bases left unmatched: 8. The CDR3 loop spans 15 amino acids. CDR1 and CDR2 (germline): DFQATT, SNEGSKA (reference sequence). The CDR3 protein is CSASKTSGSVDEQFF. CDR3 nucleotide sequence: TGCAGTGCTAGTAAGACTAGCGGGAGCGTCGATGAGCAGTTCTTC.

The rearrangement links TRBV2 to TRBJ2-5; weak D call: TRBD1 (7 bases). The V end was cut by 6 bases, the J end by 4 bases, with 15 bases between. This CDR3 spans 14 amino acids. Germline lookup yields CDR1 SNHLY and CDR2 FYNNEI. The chain's CDR3 is CASSGTGEAETQYF. The CDR3 DNA follows: TGTGCCAGCAGCGGTACAGGGGAGGCAGAGACCCAGTACTTC.

This clone is a singleton in its sample. V gene TRBV27 combines with J gene TRBJ1-6; D is perhaps TRBD1 (5 bases). The CDR3 runs to 14 residues. Per the germline V gene, CDR1 is MNHEY and CDR2 is SMNVEV (reference sequence). Trimming stripped 7 bases from V and 10 bases from J, with 17 bases between. The CDR3 nucleotides read TGTGCCAGCAAAGATGGGGGGATGGGATCACCCCTCCACTTT. The encoded protein is CASKDGGMGSPLHF.

CDR3 sequence (DNA): TGTGCCAGCAGCAGGAGACTAAACACTGAAGCTTTCTTT. It translates to CASSRRLNTEAFF. The gene calls are TRBV28 and TRBJ1-1; the D is unclear. The V end was cut by 6 bases, the J end by 2 bases, with 10 bases between. The CDR3 is made up of 13 amino acids. Germline CDR1 MDHEN, CDR2 SYDVKM.

The chain recombines TRBV2 with TRBJ1-2, with TRBD1 matching 7 bases. The CDR3 sequence is 13 residues long. The trim removed 6 bases at V and 4 bases at J, leaving 5 bases unmatched. Germline V CDR1 and CDR2: SNHLY, FYNNEI. The CDR3 DNA reads as TGTGCCAGCAGCCCAGGGGGATTCTATGGCTACACCTTC. It encodes CASSPGGFYGYTF.

The chain links TRBV27 to TRBJ1-1; D possibly corresponds to TRBD1 (5 bases). Between the trimmed V and J ends, which lost 2 bases and 4 bases, there was a span of 20 bases. The CDR3 is made up of 17 amino acids. CDR1 is MNHEY, CDR2 SMNVEV, per germline (reference sequence). In nucleotides, the CDR3 is TGTGCCAGCAGTTTACATGGCAGGGTAACAACGGGCACTGAAGCTTTCTTT. This translates into CASSLHGRVTTGTEAFF.

The rearrangement links TRBV28 to TRBJ2-2; 15 bases are shared with TRBD2. The length of the CDR3 is 17 residues. V shed 4 bases, J shed 5 bases, and the junction held 5 bases outside the gene matches. Germline loops: CDR1 MDHEN, CDR2 SYDVKM. For the CDR3, the DNA is TGTGCCAGCAGTTCCCCGGGACTAGCGGGAGGAACCGGGGAGCTGTTTTTT. Residues: CASSSPGLAGGTGELFF.

The rearrangement links TRBV5-4 to TRBJ2-4; TRBD2 matches 7 bases. CDR1 and CDR2 (germline): SGHNT, YYREEE (reference sequence). This CDR3 has 17 residues. Unmatched junction bases numbered 6, after V lost 0 bases and J lost 0 bases. The CDR3 spells CASSLDREGLAKNIQYF. The CDR3 DNA follows: TGTGCCAGCAGCTTGGATAGGGAGGGGTTAGCCAAAAACATTCAGTACTTC.

The gene calls are TRBV9 and TRBJ1-3; 7 nucleotides line up with TRBD1. J was trimmed by 3 bases and V by 4 bases; bases with no gene match: 10. CDR3 size: 16 residues. Germline V lookup: CDR1 SGDLS, CDR2 YYNGEE. The chain's CDR3 is CASSLTGRLGGNTIYF. The CDR3 DNA follows: TGTGCCAGCAGCCTGACAGGGAGATTGGGTGGAAACACCATATATTTT.

V is TRBV6-5 and J is TRBJ2-3, with TRBD1 as a possible D gene (5 bases). Trimming shortened V by 9 bases and J by 2 bases, and 18 bases separated the two germline ends. The CDR3 is 15 amino acids. CDR1 MNHEY and CDR2 SVGAGI come from the germline V gene. Here the CDR3 DNA reads TGTGCCAGTCTACTGGACACGGTTTTCACAGATACGCAGTATTTT. Its translation: CASLLDTVFTDTQYF.

The rearrangement joins TRBV2 to TRBJ2-7; D perhaps matches TRBD2 (6 bases). Germline CDR1 and CDR2: SNHLY and FYNNEI. V was cut by 4 bases and J by 4 bases, with 14 bases left in between. The CDR3 runs 14 residues. The CDR3 DNA sequence: TGTGCCAGCAGTGTTGGGGCCGGAGGGTACGAGCAGTACTTC. Its translation: CASSVGAGGYEQYF. Full variable domain (missing parts from reference TRBV2 and TRBJ2-7): EPEVTQTPSHQVTQMGQEVILRCVPISNHLYFYWYRQILGQKVEFLVSFYNNEISEKSEIFDDQFSVERPDGSNFTLKIRSTKLEDSAMYFCASSVGAGGYEQYFGPGTRLTVT.

A few counts support this clone. The chain combines TRBV30 with TRBJ2-1; D might be TRBD1 (5 bases). CDR3 size: 16 residues. From germline, CDR1 is GTSNPN and CDR2 SVGIG (reference sequence). V was trimmed by 0 bases and J by 4 bases, leaving 16 bases between them. The CDR3 loop reads CAWSVAAAGLYNEQFF. The CDR3 nucleotides read TGTGCCTGGAGTGTAGCCGCGGCAGGGCTATACAATGAGCAGTTCTTC.